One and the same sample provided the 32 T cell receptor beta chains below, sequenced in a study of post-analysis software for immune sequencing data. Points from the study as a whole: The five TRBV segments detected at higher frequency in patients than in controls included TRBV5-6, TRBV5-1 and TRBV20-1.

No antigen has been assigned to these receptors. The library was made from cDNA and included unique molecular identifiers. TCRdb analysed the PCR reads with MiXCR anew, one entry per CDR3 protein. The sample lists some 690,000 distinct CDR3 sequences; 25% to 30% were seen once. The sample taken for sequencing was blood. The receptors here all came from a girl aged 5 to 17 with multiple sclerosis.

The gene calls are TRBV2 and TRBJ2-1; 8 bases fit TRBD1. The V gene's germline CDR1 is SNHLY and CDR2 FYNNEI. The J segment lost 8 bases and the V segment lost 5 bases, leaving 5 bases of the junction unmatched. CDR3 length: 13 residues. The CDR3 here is CASSKDRGHEQFF. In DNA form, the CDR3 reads TGTGCCAGCAGTAAAGACAGGGGACATGAGCAGTTCTTC. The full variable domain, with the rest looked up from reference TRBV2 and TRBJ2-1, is EPEVTQTPSHQVTQMGQEVILRCVPISNHLYFYWYRQILGQKVEFLVSFYNNEISEKSEIFDDQFSVERPDGSNFTLKIRSTKLEDSAMYFCASSKDRGHEQFFGPGTRLTVL.

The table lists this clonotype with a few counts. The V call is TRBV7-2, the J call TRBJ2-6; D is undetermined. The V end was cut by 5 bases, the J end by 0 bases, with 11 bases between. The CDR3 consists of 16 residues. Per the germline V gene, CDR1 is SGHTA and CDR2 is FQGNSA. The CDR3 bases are TGTGCCAGCAGCCGATCACCAGGCTCTGGGGCCAACGTCCTGACTTTC. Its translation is CASSRSPGSGANVLTF.

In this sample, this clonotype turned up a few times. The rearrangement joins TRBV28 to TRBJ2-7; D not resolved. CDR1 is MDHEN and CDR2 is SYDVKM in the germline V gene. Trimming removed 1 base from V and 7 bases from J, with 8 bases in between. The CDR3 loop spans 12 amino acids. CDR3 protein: CASSLSRWEQYF. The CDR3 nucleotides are TGTGCCAGCAGTTTATCCCGTTGGGAGCAGTACTTC. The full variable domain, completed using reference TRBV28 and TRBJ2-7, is DVKVTQSSRYLVKRTGEKVFLECVQDMDHENMFWYRQDPGLGLRLIYFSYDVKMKEKGDIPEGYSVSREKKERFSLILESASTNQTSMYLCASSLSRWEQYFGPGTRLTVT.

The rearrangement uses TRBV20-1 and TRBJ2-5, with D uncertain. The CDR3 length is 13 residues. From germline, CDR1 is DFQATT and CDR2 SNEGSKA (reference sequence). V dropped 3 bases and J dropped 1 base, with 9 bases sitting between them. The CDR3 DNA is TGCAGTGCTAGCCTTCAGATCCAAGAGACCCAGTACTTC. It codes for CSASLQIQETQYF.

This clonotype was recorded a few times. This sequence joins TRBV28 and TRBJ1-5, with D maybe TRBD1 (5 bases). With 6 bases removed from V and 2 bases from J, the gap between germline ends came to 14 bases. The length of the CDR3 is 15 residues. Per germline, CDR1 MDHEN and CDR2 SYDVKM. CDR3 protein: CASSRPGRGNQPQHF. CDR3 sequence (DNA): TGTGCCAGCAGCCGACCGGGGCGAGGCAATCAGCCCCAGCATTTT.

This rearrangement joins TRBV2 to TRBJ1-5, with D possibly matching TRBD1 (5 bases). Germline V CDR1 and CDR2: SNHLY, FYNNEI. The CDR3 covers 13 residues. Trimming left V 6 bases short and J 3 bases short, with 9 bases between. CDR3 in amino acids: CASRGRVNQPQHF. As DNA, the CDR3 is TGTGCCAGCAGGGGACGGGTCAATCAGCCCCAGCATTTT.

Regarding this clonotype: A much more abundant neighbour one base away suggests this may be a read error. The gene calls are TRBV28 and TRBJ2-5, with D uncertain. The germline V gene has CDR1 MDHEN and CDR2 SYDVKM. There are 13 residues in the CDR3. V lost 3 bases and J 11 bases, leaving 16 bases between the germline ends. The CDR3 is CASSLLGRNEQYF. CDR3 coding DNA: TGTGCCAGCAGTTTGCTCGGCCGCAATGAGCAGTACTTC.

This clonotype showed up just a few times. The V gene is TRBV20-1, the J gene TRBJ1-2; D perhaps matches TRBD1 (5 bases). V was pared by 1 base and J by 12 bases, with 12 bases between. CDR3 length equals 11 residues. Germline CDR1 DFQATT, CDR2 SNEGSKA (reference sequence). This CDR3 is CSARGVRADTF. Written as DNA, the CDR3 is TGCAGTGCTAGAGGAGTCAGGGCCGACACCTTC.

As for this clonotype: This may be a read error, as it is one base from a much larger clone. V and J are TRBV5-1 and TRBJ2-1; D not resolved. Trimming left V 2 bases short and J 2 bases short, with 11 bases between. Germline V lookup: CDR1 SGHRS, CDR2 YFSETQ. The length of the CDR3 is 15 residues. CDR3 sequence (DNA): TGCGCCAGCAGCTTCGACCGGAGCCCCTACAATGAGCAGTTCTTC. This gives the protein CASSFDRSPYNEQFF.

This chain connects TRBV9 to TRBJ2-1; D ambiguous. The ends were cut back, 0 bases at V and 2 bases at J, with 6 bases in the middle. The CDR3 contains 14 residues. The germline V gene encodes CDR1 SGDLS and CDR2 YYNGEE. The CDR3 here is CASSVGYPYNEQFF. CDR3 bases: TGTGCCAGCAGCGTAGGGTATCCCTACAATGAGCAGTTCTTC.

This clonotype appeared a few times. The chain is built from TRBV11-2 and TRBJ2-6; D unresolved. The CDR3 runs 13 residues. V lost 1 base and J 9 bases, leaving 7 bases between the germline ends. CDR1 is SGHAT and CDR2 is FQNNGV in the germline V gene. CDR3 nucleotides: TGTGCCAGCAGCTTAGCCTACGGCAACGTCCTGACTTTC. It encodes CASSLAYGNVLTF.

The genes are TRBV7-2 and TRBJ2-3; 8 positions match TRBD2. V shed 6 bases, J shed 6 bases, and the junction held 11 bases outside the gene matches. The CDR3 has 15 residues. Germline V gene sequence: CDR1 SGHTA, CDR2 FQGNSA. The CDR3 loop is CASRVAGTHKDTQYF. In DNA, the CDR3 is TGTGCCAGCAGAGTAGCGGGAACCCACAAGGATACGCAGTATTTT.

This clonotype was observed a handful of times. The CDR3 here is CASSPSFQAEQYF. In DNA form, the CDR3 reads TGTGCCAGCTCACCATCCTTCCAGGCCGAGCAGTACTTC. The genes are TRBV18 and TRBJ2-7; D is ambiguous. V was clipped by 2 bases and J by 6 bases, with 11 bases between them. The CDR3 sequence is 13 residues long. Germline V gene lookup returns CDR1 KGHSH and CDR2 LQKENI.

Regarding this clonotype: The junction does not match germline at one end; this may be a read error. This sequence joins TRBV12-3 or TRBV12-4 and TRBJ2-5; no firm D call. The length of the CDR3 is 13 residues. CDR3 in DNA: TGTGCCGGCAGTTTATCTGGTGGGGAGACCCAGTACTTC. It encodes CAGSLSGGETQYF.

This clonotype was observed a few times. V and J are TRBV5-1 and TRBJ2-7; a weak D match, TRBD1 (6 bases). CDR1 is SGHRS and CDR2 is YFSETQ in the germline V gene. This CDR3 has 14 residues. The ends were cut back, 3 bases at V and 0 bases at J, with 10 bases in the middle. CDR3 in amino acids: CASSWTVHSYEQYF. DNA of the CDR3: TGCGCCAGCAGCTGGACAGTCCACTCCTACGAGCAGTACTTC.

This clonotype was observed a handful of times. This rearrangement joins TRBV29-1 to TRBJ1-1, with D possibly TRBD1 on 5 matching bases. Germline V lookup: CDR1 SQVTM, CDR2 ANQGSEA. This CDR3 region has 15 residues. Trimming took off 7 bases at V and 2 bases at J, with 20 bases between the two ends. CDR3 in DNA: TGCAGCGCAACGAGGGGACCACTTCGTAACACTGAAGCTTTCTTT. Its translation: CSATRGPLRNTEAFF.

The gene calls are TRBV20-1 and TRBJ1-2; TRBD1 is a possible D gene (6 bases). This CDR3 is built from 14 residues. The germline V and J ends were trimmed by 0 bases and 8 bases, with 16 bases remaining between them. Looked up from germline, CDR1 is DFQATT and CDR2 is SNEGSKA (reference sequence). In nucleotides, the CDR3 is TGCAGTGCTAGAGATCCGGGGATAGGGGGAGGCTACACCTTC. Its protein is CSARDPGIGGGYTF.

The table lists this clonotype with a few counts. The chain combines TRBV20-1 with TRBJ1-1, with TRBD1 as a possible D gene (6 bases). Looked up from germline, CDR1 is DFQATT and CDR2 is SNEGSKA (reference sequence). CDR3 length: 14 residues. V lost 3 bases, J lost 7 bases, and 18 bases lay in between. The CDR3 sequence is CSARGEGVVFEAFF. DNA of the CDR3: TGCAGTGCTAGGGGCGAGGGGGTTGTCTTTGAAGCTTTCTTT.

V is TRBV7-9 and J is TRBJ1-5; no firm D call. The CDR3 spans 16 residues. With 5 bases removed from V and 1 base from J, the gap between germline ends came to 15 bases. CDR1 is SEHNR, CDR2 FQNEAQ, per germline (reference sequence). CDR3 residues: CASSPHTGGSNQPQHF. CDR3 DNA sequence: TGTGCCAGCAGCCCCCACACGGGCGGGAGCAATCAGCCCCAGCATTTT.

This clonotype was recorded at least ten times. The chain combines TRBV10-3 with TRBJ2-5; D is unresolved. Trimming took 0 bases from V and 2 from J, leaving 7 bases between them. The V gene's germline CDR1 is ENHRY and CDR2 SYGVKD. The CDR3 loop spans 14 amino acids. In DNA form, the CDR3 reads TGTGCCATCAGTGAGTCGGCAGTTCAAGAGACCCAGTACTTC. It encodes CAISESAVQETQYF.

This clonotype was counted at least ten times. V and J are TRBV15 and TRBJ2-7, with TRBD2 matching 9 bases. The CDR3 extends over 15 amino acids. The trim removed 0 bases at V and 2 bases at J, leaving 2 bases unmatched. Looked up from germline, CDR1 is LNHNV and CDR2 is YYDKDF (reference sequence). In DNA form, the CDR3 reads TGTGCCACCAGCAGAGATAGCGGGAGCGCCTACGAGCAGTACTTC. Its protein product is CATSRDSGSAYEQYF. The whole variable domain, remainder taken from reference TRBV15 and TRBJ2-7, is DAMVIQNPRYQVTQFGKPVTLSCSQTLNHNVMYWYQQKSSQAPKLLFHYYDKDFNNEADTPDNFQSRRPNTSFCFLDIRSPGLGDTAMYLCATSRDSGSAYEQYFGPGTRLTVT.

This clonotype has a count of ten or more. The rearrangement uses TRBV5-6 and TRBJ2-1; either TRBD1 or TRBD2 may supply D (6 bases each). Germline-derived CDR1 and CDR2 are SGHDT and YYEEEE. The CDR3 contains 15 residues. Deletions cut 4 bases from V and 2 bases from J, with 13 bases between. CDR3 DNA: TGTGCCAGCAGCGACGTCGGGGGCCCCTACAATGAGCAGTTCTTC. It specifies CASSDVGGPYNEQFF.

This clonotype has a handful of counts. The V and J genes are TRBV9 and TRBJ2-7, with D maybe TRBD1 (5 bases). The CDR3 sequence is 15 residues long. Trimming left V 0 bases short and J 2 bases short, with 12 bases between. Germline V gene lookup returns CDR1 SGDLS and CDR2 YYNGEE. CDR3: CASSVGAGFPYEQYF. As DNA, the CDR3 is TGTGCCAGCAGCGTAGGGGCAGGGTTCCCCTACGAGCAGTACTTC.

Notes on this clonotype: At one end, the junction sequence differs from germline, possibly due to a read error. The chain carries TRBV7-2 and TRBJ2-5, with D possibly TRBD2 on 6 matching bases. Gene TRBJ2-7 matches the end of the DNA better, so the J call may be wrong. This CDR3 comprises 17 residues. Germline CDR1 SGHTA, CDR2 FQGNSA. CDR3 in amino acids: CASTLGLRDFPRDEQYF. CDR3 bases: TGTGCCAGCACCTTAGGTCTCCGGGACTTCCCTCGCGACGAGCAGTACTTC.

The CDR3 DNA is TGTGCCAGCCTAGCGCCGAACTCCTACAATGAGCAGTTCTTC. Translating gives CASLAPNSYNEQFF. The chain links TRBV12-3 or TRBV12-4 to TRBJ2-1; TRBD2 is a possible D gene (6 bases). V lost 8 bases and J lost 0, with 11 bases in between. The CDR3 runs 14 residues.

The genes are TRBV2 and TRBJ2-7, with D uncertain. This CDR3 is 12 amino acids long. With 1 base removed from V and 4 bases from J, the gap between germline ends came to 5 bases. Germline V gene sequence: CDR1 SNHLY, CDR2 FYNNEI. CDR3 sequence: CASSEERYEQYF. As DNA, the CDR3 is TGTGCCAGCAGTGAAGAGCGTTACGAGCAGTACTTC.

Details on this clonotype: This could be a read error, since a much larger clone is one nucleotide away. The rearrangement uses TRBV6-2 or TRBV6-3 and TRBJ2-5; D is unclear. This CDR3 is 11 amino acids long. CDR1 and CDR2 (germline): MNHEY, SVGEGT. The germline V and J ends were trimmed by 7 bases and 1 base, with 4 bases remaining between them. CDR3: CASTTQETQYF. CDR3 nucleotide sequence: TGTGCCAGCACCACCCAAGAGACCCAGTACTTC.

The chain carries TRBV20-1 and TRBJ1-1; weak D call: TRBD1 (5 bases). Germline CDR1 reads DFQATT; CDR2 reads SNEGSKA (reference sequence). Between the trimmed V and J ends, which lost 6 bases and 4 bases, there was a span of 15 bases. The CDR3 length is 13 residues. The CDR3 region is CSAEGSVGTEAFF. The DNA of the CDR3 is TGCAGTGCCGAGGGGTCGGTCGGCACTGAAGCTTTCTTT.

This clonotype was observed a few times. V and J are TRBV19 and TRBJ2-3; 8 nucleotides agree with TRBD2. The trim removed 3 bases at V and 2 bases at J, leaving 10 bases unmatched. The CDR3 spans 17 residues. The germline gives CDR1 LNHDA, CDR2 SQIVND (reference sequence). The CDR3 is CASSIKRGSRATDTQYF. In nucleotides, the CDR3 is TGTGCCAGTAGTATTAAGCGGGGGTCGAGGGCCACAGATACGCAGTATTTT.

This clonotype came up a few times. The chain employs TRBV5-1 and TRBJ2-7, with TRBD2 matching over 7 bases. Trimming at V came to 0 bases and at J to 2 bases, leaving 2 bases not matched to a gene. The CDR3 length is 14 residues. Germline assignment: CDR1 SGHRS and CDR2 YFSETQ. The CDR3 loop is CASSLELATYEQYF. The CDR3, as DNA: TGCGCCAGCAGCTTGGAACTAGCGACCTACGAGCAGTACTTC.

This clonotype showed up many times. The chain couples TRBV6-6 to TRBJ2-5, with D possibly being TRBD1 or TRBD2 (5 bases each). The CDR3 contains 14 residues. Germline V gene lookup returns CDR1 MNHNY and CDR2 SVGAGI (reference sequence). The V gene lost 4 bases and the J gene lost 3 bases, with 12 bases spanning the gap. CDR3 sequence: CASSFGTVKETQYF. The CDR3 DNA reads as TGTGCCAGCAGTTTCGGGACCGTCAAAGAGACCCAGTACTTC.

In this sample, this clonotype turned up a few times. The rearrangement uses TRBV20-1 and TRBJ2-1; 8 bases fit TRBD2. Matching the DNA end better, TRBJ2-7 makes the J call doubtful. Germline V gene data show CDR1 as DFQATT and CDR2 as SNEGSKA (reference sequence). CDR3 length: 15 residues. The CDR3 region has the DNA TGCAGTGCAAACCTCCTAGCGGGCTCCTACAATGAGCAGTACTTC. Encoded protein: CSANLLAGSYNEQYF.